This T cell receptor beta chain comes out of a study of chemoradiotherapy in HPV16-positive cancers (dated by TCRdb to the early 2020s). About the full investigation: Candidate HPV-specific T-cell clones and common TCR motifs were defined through functional T-cell assays on cells from two HPV16-positive patients. The study asked whether T-cell immunity to the HPV oncoproteins E6 and E7 changes during chemoradiotherapy and whether this immunity affects survival. The candidate HPV-specific TCRs and motifs were then tracked in TCR repertoires from around 86 patients with HPV-related cancers.

CDR3 length: 15 amino acids, cysteine to phenylalanine. The DNA shown is the 45-base CDR3, in frame from base 1. Based on the germline V gene, the CDR1 and CDR2 sequences are SNHLY and FYNNEI. V was cut back by 6 bases and J by 0 bases, leaving a gap of 12 bases between them. The paper as a whole reports these results and caveats: The survival association was reported for HPV16-positive patients, and the functional definition of HPV-specific T cells was derived from only a couple of HPV16-positive patients. In HPV16-positive patients, expansion of HPV-responsive T cells during chemoradiotherapy was associated with improved recurrence-free survival. Expansion of candidate HPV-specific clones and E7-related TCR motifs was observed in the tumor microenvironment during treatment, whereas no such expansion was observed for non-HPV-specific T cells.

The library was prepared using the immunoSEQ multiplex PCR assay. This immuneACCESS table, as held by TCRdb, lists in-frame sequences with V and J called but not all clones. Of the missing ones, under half trace to an unresolved V gene in checked studies; the others have no known cause. This sample holds 15,000 to 20,000 clones; nearly 90% were observed only once. The ten largest clones capture 2% to 2.5% of the sample. Repertoires were sampled repeatedly over the course of chemoradiotherapy so that clonal expansion in the tumor microenvironment could be followed. Comments on this clone: Its antigen is not yet known. One base away there is no much larger clone; base qualities are not given.

The sequence came from a human donor with HPV-associated anogenital cancer. Sequenced here: blood, sampled from a patient who underwent chemoradiotherapy. The chain is assembled from TRBV2 and TRBJ1-3; 5 matching bases give a weak D call of TRBD1. The CDR3 in this case is CASRPDIFSGNTIYF. In nucleotide form, the sequence is TGTGCCAGCAGACCGGACATATTCTCTGGAAACACCATATATTTT.